Listed below are T cell receptor beta chains from one sample, sequenced in a study of Graves' ophthalmopathy and Graves' hyperthyroidism. Each CDR3 protein is one row after TCRdb ran MiXCR on the multiplex PCR reads. The sample lists roughly 300,000 distinct CDR3 sequences, 15% to 20% occurring once. The sample taken for sequencing was peripheral blood. All receptors derive from an adult man with Graves' ophthalmopathy. The CDR3 runs from the conserved cysteine through the conserved F or W. Fields, in order: CDR3 length, D gene, clone size, J gene, V gene, CDR3 protein, CDR3 DNA. The D gene is left open where the match is weak. The size entry is marked missing in some rows and otherwise reads once, few, many or a size class.

>13|NA|many|TRBJ1-5|TRBV15
CATKHGGSQPQHF
TGTGCCACCAAGCACGGGGGAAGTCAGCCCCAGCATTTT
>14|NA|NA|TRBJ1-2|TRBV5-1
CASSLEKVNYGYTF
TGCGCCAGCAGCTTGGAAAAAGTGAACTATGGCTACACCTTC
>14|NA|many|TRBJ1-2|TRBV6-5
CASRARDLEDGYTF
TGTGCCAGCAGAGCAAGGGACTTGGAAGATGGCTACACCTTC
>15|NA|many|TRBJ2-5|TRBV6-1
CASSEDVRSIETQYF
TGTGCCAGCAGTGAGGACGTACGATCCATAGAGACCCAGTACTTC
>16|TRBD1|many|TRBJ1-1|TRBV9
CASAGGQGGWRTEAFF
TGTGCCAGCGCTGGAGGACAGGGTGGTTGGCGCACTGAAGCTTTCTTT
>14|TRBD2|many|TRBJ2-7|TRBV11-2
CASSPQVGGGEQYF
TGTGCCAGCAGCCCGCAGGTGGGGGGGGGAGAGCAGTACTTC
>14|NA|many|TRBJ1-1|TRBV6-5
CASSYLERGTEAFF
TGTGCCAGCAGTTACTTGGAAAGGGGTACTGAAGCTTTCTTT
>16|NA|many|TRBJ2-6|TRBV7-3
CASSLRADPGANVLTF
TGTGCCAGCAGCTTAAGGGCAGATCCTGGGGCCAACGTCCTGACTTTC
>16|TRBD1|many|TRBJ1-1|TRBV6-2/TRBV6-3
CASRRLQQGGNTEAFF
TGTGCCAGCAGAAGATTACAGCAGGGGGGGAACACTGAAGCTTTCTTT
>13|NA|many|TRBJ1-5|TRBV29-1
CSVRGSENQPQHF
TGCAGCGTCCGTGGGTCCGAGAATCAGCCCCAGCATTTT
>14|TRBD2|many|TRBJ2-7|TRBV6-5
CASRGSGSTYEQYF
TGTGCCAGCAGAGGTAGCGGGAGTACCTACGAGCAGTACTTC
>14|NA|many|TRBJ2-5|TRBV15
CATSRDMELETQYF
TGTGCCACCAGCAGAGATATGGAGTTGGAGACCCAGTACTTC
>16|NA|many|TRBJ2-5|TRBV4-1
CASSPDLTNLLETQYF
TGCGCCAGCAGCCCAGACCTGACAAACCTCCTGGAGACCCAGTACTTC
>13|NA|many|TRBJ1-6|TRBV6-1
CASSEIRNSPLHF
TGTGCCAGCAGTGAGATACGGAATTCACCCCTCCACTTT
>13|TRBD2|many|TRBJ2-1|TRBV24-1
CATKGSGGHEQFF
TGTGCCACCAAGGGAAGCGGGGGGCATGAGCAGTTCTTC
>13|NA|many|TRBJ2-7|TRBV5-1
CASSIDPAYEQYF
TGCGCCAGCAGCATCGACCCGGCCTACGAGCAGTACTTC
>14|TRBD1|NA|TRBJ1-2|TRBV28
CASTTGGADYGYTF
TGTGCCAGCACGACAGGGGGCGCTGACTATGGCTACACCTTC
>17|NA|NA|TRBJ1-2|TRBV13
CASSPGGNRGFVYGYNF
TGTGCCAGCAGCCCCGGAGGGAATCGGGGTTTCGTCTATGGCTACAACTTC
>14|TRBD1|few|TRBJ2-2|TRBV6-2/TRBV6-3
CASRAGQGTGELFF
TGTGCCAGCAGAGCCGGACAGGGCACCGGGGAGCTGTTTTTT
>14|NA|many|TRBJ1-3|TRBV6-1
CASSPPGGGNTIYF
TGTGCCAGCAGTCCTCCGGGCGGGGGAAACACCATATATTTT
>15|NA|many|TRBJ1-5|TRBV5-5
CASSENIDWHQPQHF
TGTGCCAGCAGCGAAAACATCGATTGGCATCAGCCCCAGCATTTT
>14|NA|many|TRBJ1-3|TRBV7-2
CASSQTSPGNTIYF
TGTGCCAGCAGCCAAACAAGCCCTGGAAACACCATATATTTT
>17|TRBD2|many|TRBJ2-6|TRBV9
CASSVNQGGSGANVLTF
TGTGCCAGCAGCGTAAATCAGGGAGGGTCTGGGGCCAACGTCCTGACTTTC
>14|NA|many|TRBJ1-2|TRBV28
CASSLGAANYGYTF
TGTGCCAGCAGTTTAGGGGCAGCTAACTATGGCTACACCTTC
>14|NA|NA|TRBJ1-1|TRBV28
CASSLVELNTEAFF
TGTGCCAGCAGTTTGGTCGAGCTGAACACTGAAGCTTTCTTT
>15|TRBD1|many|TRBJ2-7|TRBV19
CASGSGRGNSDEQYF
TGTGCCAGTGGTTCGGGCAGGGGGAACTCGGACGAGCAGTACTTC
>13|TRBD1|NA|TRBJ2-7|TRBV12-3/TRBV12-4
CASSLRQGDEQYF
TGTGCCAGCAGCCTGCGACAGGGGGACGAGCAGTACTTC
>15|TRBD1|many|TRBJ2-2|TRBV6-2/TRBV6-3
CASRPTGVITGELFF
TGTGCCAGCAGGCCCACAGGGGTGATCACCGGGGAGCTGTTTTTT
>13|NA|many|TRBJ2-5|TRBV7-3
CASSLNPQGTQYF
TGTGCCAGCAGCTTAAACCCTCAAGGGACCCAGTACTTC
>13|NA|many|TRBJ2-7|TRBV6-1
CASSESGNYEQYF
TGTGCCAGCAGTGAATCCGGGAACTACGAGCAGTACTTC
>14|NA|many|TRBJ2-7|TRBV7-8
CASSLEGHSYEQYF
TGTGCCAGCAGCTTAGAGGGGCATTCCTACGAGCAGTACTTC
>15|NA|many|TRBJ2-7|TRBV27
CASSSTGTFDYEQYF
TGTGCCAGCAGTTCTACCGGGACATTTGACTACGAGCAGTACTTC
>14|NA|many|TRBJ1-2|TRBV11-2
CASSFSDSLYGYTF
TGTGCCAGCAGCTTTTCGGACAGCCTCTATGGCTACACCTTC
>14|NA|many|TRBJ1-2|TRBV6-5
CASSYSQESYGYTF
TGTGCCAGCAGTTACTCGCAAGAGTCCTATGGCTACACCTTC
>11|NA|many|TRBJ1-5|TRBV11-2
CASPAEQPQHF
TGTGCCAGCCCAGCCGAGCAGCCCCAGCATTTT
>16|TRBD2|NA|TRBJ2-5|TRBV5-1
CASSLAGGSEQETQYF
TGCGCCAGCAGCTTGGCGGGCGGGAGTGAACAAGAGACCCAGTACTTC
>18|TRBD1|many|TRBJ1-2|TRBV30
CAWSVLGPIRDSYYGYTF
TGTGCCTGGAGTGTACTAGGCCCAATACGGGACAGCTACTATGGCTACACCTTC
>16|TRBD1|many|TRBJ2-7|TRBV12-3/TRBV12-4
CASSFFGGQVTYEQYF
TGTGCCAGCAGTTTCTTCGGGGGACAGGTAACCTACGAGCAGTACTTC
>16|NA|many|TRBJ2-7|TRBV5-1
CASSLNQGPYSYEQYF
TGCGCCAGCAGCTTGAATCAGGGGCCTTACTCCTACGAGCAGTACTTC
>14|TRBD1|many|TRBJ1-5|TRBV19
CASSIQGGHQPQHF
TGTGCCAGTAGTATCCAGGGGGGACATCAGCCCCAGCATTTT
>20|NA|many|TRBJ1-1|TRBV11-2
CASSLEVGLGPSIMNTEAFF
TGTGCCAGCAGCTTAGAGGTGGGGCTCGGGCCCTCAATTATGAACACTGAAGCTTTCTTT
>16|NA|many|TRBJ2-7|TRBV6-1
CASSEARRLGDYEQYF
TGTGCCAGCAGTGAAGCGCGACGCCTAGGCGACTACGAGCAGTACTTC
>13|NA|many|TRBJ2-2|TRBV3-1
CASSPTPTGELFF
TGTGCCAGCAGTCCGACACCGACCGGGGAGCTGTTTTTT
>14|NA|many|TRBJ2-7|TRBV12-3/TRBV12-4
CASSFASVTYEQYF
TGTGCCAGCAGTTTCGCTAGCGTGACCTACGAGCAGTACTTC
>15|NA|many|TRBJ2-2|TRBV2
CASSEPTGNTGELFF
TGTGCCAGCAGCGAACCGACAGGGAACACCGGGGAGCTGTTTTTT